Below are 6 T cell receptor beta chains sequenced from a single sample in a study of cytomegalovirus exposure and HLA in healthy donors. PCR amplification relied on 60 Vbeta primers (plus 13 Jbeta primers). Using immunoSEQ multiplex PCR, the repertoire was profiled, and TCRdb retains in-frame clones only, with some absent. The top ten hold 4.5% to 5.5% of the sample, which has about 95,000 clones, approximately 77% seen once. Sequenced material: PBMCs. The source of these receptors is a woman in her forties in good health and CMV-seronegative.

The rearrangement joins TRBV5-4 to TRBJ2-1; D unclear. Trimming took 0 bases from V and 0 from J, leaving 7 bases between them. Germline CDR1 and CDR2: SGHNT and YYREEE (reference sequence). This CDR3 is 15 amino acids long. CDR3 loop: CASSLAGSSYNEQFF. CDR3 nucleotides: TGTGCCAGCAGCTTGGCCGGTAGCTCCTACAATGAGCAGTTCTTC.

About this clone: A read error may produce the germline difference seen at one junction end. This chain uses TRBV30 with TRBJ2-3; tentatively, D is TRBD2 (6 bases). The CDR3 length is 12 residues. CDR1 is GTSNPN, CDR2 SVGIG, per germline (reference sequence). Here the CDR3 DNA reads TGTGCCTGGAGTGCCGTGGAGCGGGCCATTGATTTT. This encodes CAWSAVERAIDF.

V is TRBV2 and J is TRBJ2-1, with 11 bases fitting TRBD2. J lost 9 bases, V lost 5 bases, and 6 bases had no gene match. Germline CDR1 and CDR2: SNHLY and FYNNEI. The CDR3 is 14 amino acids. CDR3: CASSLAGGYGEQFF. CDR3 in DNA: TGTGCCAGCAGTCTAGCGGGGGGATATGGTGAGCAGTTCTTC.

The sample holds one count of this clone. The rearrangement uses TRBV30 and TRBJ1-2; D may be TRBD1 (5 bases). Trimming stripped 4 bases from V and 4 bases from J, with 10 bases between. This CDR3 contains 12 residues. The germline gives CDR1 GTSNPN, CDR2 SVGIG (reference sequence). CDR3 coding DNA: TGTGCCTGGAAAGGGGCTAGCTATGGCTACACCTTC. Translation gives CAWKGASYGYTF. Filled out from reference TRBV30 and TRBJ1-2, the complete variable domain reads SQTIHQWPATLVQPVGSPLSLECTVEGTSNPNLYWYRQAAGRGLQLLFYSVGIGQISSEVPQNLSASRPQDRQFILSSKKLLLSDSGFYLCAWKGASYGYTFGSGTRLTVV.

This CDR3 reads CASSLLGGINTGELFF. In DNA, the CDR3 is TGCGCCAGCAGCTTGCTGGGGGGAATCAACACCGGGGAGCTGTTTTTT. The chain recombines TRBV5-1 with TRBJ2-2; D is perhaps TRBD2 (6 bases). This CDR3 is 16 amino acids long. With 1 base removed from V and 2 bases from J, the gap between germline ends came to 12 bases. Germline assignment: CDR1 SGHRS and CDR2 YFSETQ.

The rearrangement joins TRBV10-3 to TRBJ1-2, with a tentative D call TRBD1 (5 bases). This CDR3 has 15 residues. Germline-derived CDR1 and CDR2 are ENHRY and SYGVKD. Trimming took 0 bases from V and 0 from J, leaving 8 bases between them. The CDR3 protein is CAISESDSPNYGYTF. DNA for the CDR3: TGTGCCATCAGTGAGTCAGACAGTCCTAACTATGGCTACACCTTC.